Listed below are T cell receptor beta chains from one sample, sequenced in a study of STAT5B mutations in CD4+ large granular lymphocyte leukemia. Clones were read by immunoSEQ multiplex PCR, and TCRdb kept only the in-frame ones, dropping some. This sample has approximately 31,000 clones, with about 70% found just once. Sequences were obtained from CD4+ T cells from blood buffy coats. Every receptor here comes from a human donor in good health. Both conserved end residues are trimmed from each CDR3. D genes are given only for firm matches.

V: TRBV15; J: TRBJ2-3; D: TRBD2; CDR3: ATSRDMGFSGGATDTQY
V: TRBV5-5; J: TRBJ2-2; D: NA; CDR3: ASSMPAAPGELF
V: TRBV19; J: TRBJ1-4; D: TRBD1; CDR3: ASSRQGVSEKLF
V: TRBV7-2; J: TRBJ2-5; D: TRBD2; CDR3: ASSLEVGGYEETQY
V: TRBV7-8; J: TRBJ1-5; D: NA; CDR3: ASSLRGQPQH
V: TRBV7-2; J: TRBJ1-3; D: NA; CDR3: ASSPPGLSGNTIY
V: TRBV9; J: TRBJ1-1; D: NA; CDR3: ASSVVANTEAF
V: TRBV19; J: TRBJ1-1; D: NA; CDR3: ASISGTVKGEAF
V: TRBV19; J: TRBJ1-1; D: NA; CDR3: ASRAGMSHTEAF
V: TRBV18; J: TRBJ1-2; D: NA; CDR3: ASSPQQGRDGYT
V: TRBV6-6; J: TRBJ2-7; D: NA; CDR3: ASSYRGHEQY
V: TRBV7-9; J: TRBJ1-1; D: NA; CDR3: ASSPAGTEAF
V: TRBV7-2; J: TRBJ2-2; D: TRBD2; CDR3: ASSQLAGSTGELF
V: TRBV5-6; J: TRBJ2-7; D: TRBD1; CDR3: ASSPTGGGEQY
V: TRBV21-1; J: TRBJ1-1; D: NA; CDR3: ASSSAGGAF
V: TRBV7-9; J: TRBJ1-2; D: NA; CDR3: ASSQNVGIHYYGYT
V: TRBV7-2; J: TRBJ1-2; D: NA; CDR3: ASSSGAPDGYT
V: TRBV29-1; J: TRBJ2-7; D: TRBD1; CDR3: SVDGTGRYEQY
V: TRBV2; J: TRBJ2-6; D: NA; CDR3: ASSGPRQRLNVLT
V: TRBV4-3; J: TRBJ1-1; D: TRBD1; CDR3: ASSQDRATGSTNTEAF
V: TRBV10-3; J: TRBJ1-3; D: TRBD1; CDR3: AISDYPRGPSGNTIY
V: TRBV6-1; J: TRBJ1-3; D: NA; CDR3: ASSETGNTIY
V: TRBV5-1; J: TRBJ1-1; D: NA; CDR3: ASSPQDWNTEAF
V: TRBV7-2; J: TRBJ2-2; D: NA; CDR3: ASSLGIRDTGELF
V: TRBV2; J: TRBJ2-3; D: NA; CDR3: AIITGGVSDTQY
V: TRBV30; J: TRBJ1-1; D: NA; CDR3: AWNADLNTEAF
V: TRBV30; J: TRBJ1-4; D: TRBD1; CDR3: AWRGARTGWNEKLF
V: TRBV10-3; J: TRBJ1-5; D: NA; CDR3: AISPTPPSNQPQH
V: TRBV30; J: TRBJ1-1; D: NA; CDR3: AWGRRATEAF
V: TRBV14; J: TRBJ2-1; D: NA; CDR3: ASSQGFVSMGTEQF
V: TRBV15; J: TRBJ1-1; D: NA; CDR3: ATSRDLSLNTEAF
V: TRBV4-3; J: TRBJ1-2; D: NA; CDR3: ASSQSANSENGYT
V: TRBV5-4; J: TRBJ2-7; D: TRBD2; CDR3: ASSLASLAGGAEQY
V: TRBV7-2; J: TRBJ1-6; D: NA; CDR3: ASTIWEGHNSPLH
V: TRBV18; J: TRBJ1-4; D: TRBD1; CDR3: ASSPLDRVGEKLF
V: TRBV18; J: TRBJ2-3; D: TRBD2; CDR3: ASSPRTSGGSTDTQY
V: TRBV5-1; J: TRBJ2-7; D: NA; CDR3: ASSIRGATYEQY
V: TRBV15; J: TRBJ2-3; D: NA; CDR3: ATSRDLAGSGTDTQY
V: TRBV9; J: TRBJ1-1; D: NA; CDR3: ASSVDPTSTEAF
V: TRBV5-4; J: TRBJ2-7; D: TRBD2; CDR3: ASSIGVAGGYEQY
V: TRBV30; J: TRBJ2-2; D: TRBD2; CDR3: GGRDLSAGELF
V: TRBV4-3; J: TRBJ2-1; D: TRBD1; CDR3: ASSQGDRGRGEQF